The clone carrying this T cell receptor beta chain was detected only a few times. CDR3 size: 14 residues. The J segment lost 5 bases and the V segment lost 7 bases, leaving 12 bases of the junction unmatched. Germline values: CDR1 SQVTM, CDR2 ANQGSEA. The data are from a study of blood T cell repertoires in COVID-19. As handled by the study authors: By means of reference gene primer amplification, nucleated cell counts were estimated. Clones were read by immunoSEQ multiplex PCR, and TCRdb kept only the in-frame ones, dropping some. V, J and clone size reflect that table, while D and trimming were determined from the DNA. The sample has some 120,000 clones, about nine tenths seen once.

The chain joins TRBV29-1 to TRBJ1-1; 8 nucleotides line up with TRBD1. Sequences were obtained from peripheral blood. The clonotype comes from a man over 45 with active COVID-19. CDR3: CSAPGTGGGTEAFF. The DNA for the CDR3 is TGCAGCGCACCCGGGACAGGAGGAGGAACTGAAGCTTTCTTT.